This passage covers 9 T cell receptor beta chains from one sample sequenced in a study of Graves' ophthalmopathy and Graves' hyperthyroidism. As the template, RNA transcripts were used to amplify TCR beta CDR3 regions. HTBI primers served in a first-round RT-PCR, which a second-round multiplex PCR followed. MiXCR, run by TCRdb on the multiplex PCR reads, gives a single entry per CDR3 protein. The table lists 900,000 to 1,200,000 distinct CDR3 sequences, 36% of them singletons. Sequencing was carried out using peripheral blood or thyroid tissue (not recorded which). All receptors come from an adult man with Graves' hyperthyroidism.

This clonotype was seen more than once but under ten times. V and J are TRBV20-1 and TRBJ2-7; TRBD1 matches 7 bases. The V gene's germline CDR1 is DFQATT and CDR2 SNEGSKA (reference sequence). The CDR3 has 16 amino acids. V trimming: 1 base; J trimming: 0 bases; junction bases outside the gene matches: 9. CDR3 amino acids: CSARGIGTVSSYEQYF. The CDR3, as DNA: TGCAGTGCTAGAGGTATCGGGACAGTGAGCTCCTACGAGCAGTACTTC.

The chain uses TRBV6-5 and TRBJ2-7; 8 bases map to TRBD2. CDR1 and CDR2 (germline): MNHEY, SVGAGI. The CDR3 consists of 15 residues. J lost 7 bases, V lost 5 bases, and 13 bases had no gene match. This chain's CDR3 is CASSRGAGGHWEQYF. The CDR3, as DNA: TGTGCCAGCAGTAGGGGGGCGGGGGGTCATTGGGAGCAGTACTTC.

This clonotype was seen a handful of times. The CDR3 protein is CSAGGTVRINSPLHF. In nucleotides, the CDR3 is TGCAGTGCTGGCGGGACAGTCCGTATAAATTCACCCCTCCACTTT. The rearrangement uses TRBV20-1 and TRBJ1-6; 7 bases line up with TRBD1. Germline CDR1 DFQATT, CDR2 SNEGSKA (reference sequence). CDR3 length equals 15 residues. The V gene end was trimmed by 5 bases and the J gene end by 7 bases; junction bases not matched to a gene: 11.

The chain uses TRBV2 and TRBJ1-2, with 7 bases matching TRBD1. The CDR3 has 17 amino acids. The germline gives CDR1 SNHLY, CDR2 FYNNEI. The V and J ends lost 6 bases and 7 bases, in that order; junction bases with no gene match: 20. The CDR3 reads CASSSPQGVGSPGGYTF. The CDR3 DNA reads as TGTGCCAGCAGCTCCCCCCAGGGGGTGGGGAGCCCAGGTGGCTACACCTTC.

This clonotype showed up many times. The chain combines TRBV20-1 with TRBJ2-7, with D uncertain. Germline CDR1 reads DFQATT; CDR2 reads SNEGSKA (reference sequence). The length of the CDR3 is 13 residues. Trimming shortened V by 3 bases and J by 3 bases, and 12 bases separated the two germline ends. CDR3 residues: CSASTRFLYEQYF. The DNA for the CDR3 is TGCAGTGCTAGCACGCGCTTTCTCTACGAGCAGTACTTC.

The genes are TRBV15 and TRBJ1-5; a weak D match, TRBD1 (5 bases). Trimming took off 3 bases at V and 4 bases at J, with 13 bases between the two ends. CDR3 length equals 15 residues. CDR1 is LNHNV and CDR2 is YYDKDF in the germline V gene (reference sequence). The CDR3 DNA reads TGTGCCACCAGCAGCGCCGGGACGGAGAATCAGCCCCAGCATTTT. Translation gives CATSSAGTENQPQHF.

The rearrangement uses TRBV4-1 and TRBJ1-1; 10 bases line up with TRBD1. CDR3 size: 15 residues. Germline values: CDR1 MGHRA, CDR2 YSYEKL. Losses at the gene ends were 5 bases for V and 3 bases for J; bases not matched to a gene: 6. CDR3 nucleotides: TGCGCCAGCAGCACGGGACAGGGGCTTTACACTGAAGCTTTCTTT. Translation gives CASSTGQGLYTEAFF.

This clonotype showed up just a few times. The genes are TRBV3-1 and TRBJ2-2, with a weak D call TRBD1 (5 bases). V was pared by 1 base and J by 7 bases, with 13 bases between. The germline CDR1 and CDR2 sequences are LGHDT and YNNKEL (reference sequence). This CDR3 is 15 amino acids long. CDR3 sequence reads: CASSQADRVRGELFF. The CDR3 nucleotides read TGTGCCAGCAGCCAAGCTGACAGAGTGCGCGGGGAGCTGTTTTTT. The full variable domain, in which reference TRBV3-1 and TRBJ2-2 provide the parts outside the CDR3, is DTAVSQTPKYLVTQMGNDKSIKCEQNLGHDTMYWYKQDSKKFLKIMFSYNNKELIINETVPNRFSPKSPDKAHLNLHINSLELGDSAVYFCASSQADRVRGELFFGEGSRLTVL.

This clonotype has only a few counts. This sequence joins TRBV5-1 and TRBJ2-2; D remains ambiguous. The CDR3 has 16 residues. Germline values: CDR1 SGHRS, CDR2 YFSETQ. Trimming took off 3 bases at V and 5 bases at J, with 17 bases between the two ends. In DNA, the CDR3 is TGCGCCAGCAGCTCCGGGCTCACCCCCAAAACCGGGGAGCTGTTTTTT. It specifies CASSSGLTPKTGELFF.